The clone carrying this T cell receptor (beta chain) came up once. The antigen remains undetermined. The germline V gene has CDR1 MDHEN and CDR2 SYDVKM. The CDR3 totals 15 residues. After removal of 6 bases from V and 1 base from J, the junction contained 7 bases not matched to a gene. PCR amplification relied on 60 Vbeta primers (plus 13 Jbeta primers). Per the authors' pipeline: A later analysis tallied 80 million to 100 million unique TCR beta chains, some 10 million of them shared. The table came from immunoSEQ multiplex PCR; TCRdb's copy has only in-frame clones and leaves some out. The V and J calls and clone size are taken from that table; D and trimming were inferred from the DNA. The table includes approximately 150,000 clones, 76% detected once. This entry comes from a study of cytomegalovirus exposure and HLA in healthy donors. The study's findings and limits: The dataset shows that most TCR sequences were rare, while some public TCRs occurred in many donors. Later work found that TCR association rates differed between HLA loci; DRB1 had the most and HLA-C the fewest.

The chain carries TRBV28 and TRBJ1-2, with 8 nucleotides matching TRBD1. Sequenced input: PBMCs. The sequence was obtained from a man aged 55 to 70 in good health and CMV-seronegative. The CDR3: CASSADRGVNYGYTF. CDR3 sequence (DNA): TGTGCCAGCAGCGCCGACAGGGGAGTTAACTATGGCTACACCTTC.